Following are 5 T cell receptor beta chains from one sample sequenced in a study of technical replicates of blood from several donors. Using immunoSEQ multiplex PCR, the repertoire was profiled, and TCRdb retains in-frame clones only, with some absent. The data hold almost 85,000 clones, with less than 98% observed a single time. The sample was T cells isolated from PBMCs. The origin of the receptors is a human donor in good health.

This chain uses TRBV7-8 with TRBJ1-2; 7 bases agree with TRBD1. Trimming at V came to 2 bases and at J to 5 bases, leaving 2 bases not matched to a gene. In germline, CDR1 is SGHVS, CDR2 FQNEAQ. This CDR3 comprises 13 residues. The CDR3 bases are TGTGCCAGCAGCTTACAGGGGGGATATGGCTACACCTTC. Protein: CASSLQGGYGYTF.

The V and J genes are TRBV6-5 and TRBJ2-5; no reliable D call. This CDR3 has 14 amino acids. Looked up from germline, CDR1 is MNHEY and CDR2 is SVGAGI. V dropped 4 bases and J dropped 4 bases, with 13 bases sitting between them. CDR3 DNA: TGTGCCAGCAGTTTCGACTCGCGAGGAGAGACCCAGTACTTC. This codes for CASSFDSRGETQYF.

The chain links TRBV4-1 to TRBJ1-4, with 11 bases aligning to TRBD1. Germline loops: CDR1 MGHRA, CDR2 YSYEKL. The trim removed 1 base at V and 10 bases at J, leaving 17 bases unmatched. This CDR3 comprises 19 residues. CDR3 residues: CASSQGPGQGADNVGKLFF. The CDR3 DNA is TGCGCCAGCAGCCAAGGTCCAGGACAGGGGGCTGATAATGTCGGAAAACTGTTTTTT.

This rearrangement joins TRBV6-6 to TRBJ2-2, with 10 nucleotides matching TRBD1. CDR1 and CDR2 from the germline V gene are MNHNY and SVGAGI (reference sequence). Trimming took 7 bases from V and 6 from J; bases not matched to a gene: 11. CDR3 length equals 16 residues. The CDR3: CASKMADRGRPGELFF. The CDR3 nucleotides read TGTGCCAGCAAAATGGCAGACAGGGGGCGGCCCGGGGAGCTGTTTTTT.

The chain links TRBV7-8 to TRBJ1-3, with D perhaps TRBD1 (5 bases). Deletions cut 8 bases from V and 4 bases from J, with 27 bases between. Germline-derived CDR1 and CDR2 are SGHVS and FQNEAQ. CDR3 size: 18 residues. CDR3 nucleotides: TGTGCCAGCTTGAATATTGGAGGGACCGAAGCTAAGGGAAACACCATATATTTT. Its translation: CASLNIGGTEAKGNTIYF.